This T cell receptor beta chain emerged from a study of blood T cell repertoires in COVID-19 (dated by TCRdb to the early 2020s). For the study in its entirety: Samples from collaborators originated in the United States, Italy and Spain and spanned both the acute and convalescent phases of COVID-19. The material from the prospective study consisted of cDNA or gDNA derived from T cells, B-cell-depleted T cells, or PBMCs. Deeply sampled blood TCRbeta repertoires from subjects exposed to, actively infected with, or recovered from COVID-19 were included in the dataset. A freely available public database, intended as a resource for researchers studying the immune response to SARS-CoV-2, is where the repertoires were released. Samples came from the ongoing ImmuneRACE study (first 160 participants) plus 1,254 subjects from 6 global collaborators. Nearly every sample came with metadata listing a de-identified subject ID, COVID-19 status, age in years and sex. Where available, HLA class I and class II types were obtained from metadata supplied by the sample provider rather than from assay-based typing.

The immunoSEQ Assay, a bias-controlled multiplex PCR, was used to amplify TCRbeta CDR3 regions from genomic DNA. As for how the authors treated the data: The number of nucleated cells in each sample was estimated by amplification of reference gene primers within the assay. To quantify the absolute abundance of each unique TCRbeta CDR3 rearrangement, sequence reads were collapsed and filtered. For each sample, productive Simpson clonality was calculated as the square root of Simpson's diversity index over productive rearrangements. TCRdb provides this immuneACCESS table in a form limited to in-frame rearrangements. Some clones are lacking; in checked studies, under half of them reflect an unresolved V gene, and why the rest are absent is not known. That table supplies the V and J calls and clone size; D and trimming were determined from the DNA. The sample data list tens of thousands of clones, and roughly 90% of these were observed just once. The ten largest clones add up to roughly 10% of the sample.

Paper-wide results and their limitations: How much clinical and demographic metadata was included differed by source and by participant, and the metadata was provided uncurated.

The collaborating institutions used their own protocols to collect whole blood in K2EDTA tubes. For TCRbeta analysis, collaborators shipped samples as frozen whole blood, isolated PBMCs, or DNA extracted from either of those sample types. A remark on this clone: This receptor's antigen is unknown. No much larger clonotype is one base removed from it; base qualities were not supplied.

Trimming takes 5 bases off V and 3 bases off J; junction bases not matched to a gene: 1. The CDR3, from cysteine to phenylalanine, totals 13 residues. The CDR3 DNA has 39 bases and is translated from base 1. The source is an elderly woman with acute or convalescent COVID-19. The rearranged segments are TRBV12-3 or TRBV12-4 and TRBJ2-7; TRBD1 lines up with 10 middle nucleotides. Sequenced: peripheral blood. CDR3 protein: CASSRDRGYEQYF. In nucleotide form, the sequence is TGTGCCAGCAGTAGGGACAGGGGCTACGAGCAGTACTTC.